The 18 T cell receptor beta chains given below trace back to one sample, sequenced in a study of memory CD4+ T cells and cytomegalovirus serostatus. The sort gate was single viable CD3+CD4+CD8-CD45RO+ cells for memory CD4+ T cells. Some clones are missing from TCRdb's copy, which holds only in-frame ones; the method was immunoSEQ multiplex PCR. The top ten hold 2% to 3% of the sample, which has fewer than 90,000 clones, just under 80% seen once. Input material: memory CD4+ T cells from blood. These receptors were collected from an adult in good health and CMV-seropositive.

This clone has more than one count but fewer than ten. The chain's CDR3 is CASSLDRGREETQYF. In DNA, the CDR3 is TGTGCCAGCAGCTTGGACAGGGGAAGGGAAGAGACCCAGTACTTC. The chain links TRBV5-4 to TRBJ2-5; 7 bases are a match to TRBD1. The CDR3 spans 15 residues. CDR1 is SGHNT, CDR2 YYREEE, per germline (reference sequence). V lost 0 bases and J lost 3; bases outside the gene matches: 5.

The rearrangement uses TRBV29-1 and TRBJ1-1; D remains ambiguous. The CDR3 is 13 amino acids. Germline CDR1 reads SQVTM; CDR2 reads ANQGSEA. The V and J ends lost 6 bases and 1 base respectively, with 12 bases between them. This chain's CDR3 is CSVDGRPNTEAFF. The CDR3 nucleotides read TGCAGCGTGGATGGACGGCCGAACACTGAAGCTTTCTTT.

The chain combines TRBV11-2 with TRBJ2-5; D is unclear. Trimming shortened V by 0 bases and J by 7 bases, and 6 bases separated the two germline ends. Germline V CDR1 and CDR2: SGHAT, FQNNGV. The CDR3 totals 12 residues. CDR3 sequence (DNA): TGTGCCAGCAGCTTAGATGATGGGACCCAGTACTTC. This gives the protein CASSLDDGTQYF.

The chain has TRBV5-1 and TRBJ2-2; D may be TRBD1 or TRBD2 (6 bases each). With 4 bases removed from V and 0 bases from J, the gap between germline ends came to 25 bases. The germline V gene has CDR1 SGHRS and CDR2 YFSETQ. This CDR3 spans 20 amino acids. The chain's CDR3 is CASSPGGTQASLSNTGELFF. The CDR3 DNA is TGCGCCAGCAGCCCGGGCGGGACACAGGCCTCTTTATCGAACACCGGGGAGCTGTTTTTT. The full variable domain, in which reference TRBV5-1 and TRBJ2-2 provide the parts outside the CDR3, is KAGVTQTPRYLIKTRGQQVTLSCSPISGHRSVSWYQQTPGQGLQFLFEYFSETQRNKGNFPGRFSGRQFSNSRSEMNVSTLELGDSALYLCASSPGGTQASLSNTGELFFGEGSRLTVL.

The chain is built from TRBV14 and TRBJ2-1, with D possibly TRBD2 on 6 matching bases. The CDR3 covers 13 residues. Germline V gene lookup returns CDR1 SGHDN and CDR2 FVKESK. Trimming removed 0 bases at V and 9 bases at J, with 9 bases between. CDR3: CASSQDLGGEQFF. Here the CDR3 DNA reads TGTGCCAGCAGCCAAGACCTGGGGGGTGAGCAGTTCTTC.

The CDR3 here is CSVEDRGRAGEKLFF. CDR3 coding DNA: TGCAGCGTTGAAGACCGGGGCAGGGCAGGGGAAAAACTGTTTTTT. The chain employs TRBV29-1 and TRBJ1-4; D may be TRBD1 (5 bases). CDR1 is SQVTM, CDR2 ANQGSEA, per germline. V dropped 0 bases and J dropped 8 bases, with 16 bases sitting between them. This CDR3 spans 15 amino acids.

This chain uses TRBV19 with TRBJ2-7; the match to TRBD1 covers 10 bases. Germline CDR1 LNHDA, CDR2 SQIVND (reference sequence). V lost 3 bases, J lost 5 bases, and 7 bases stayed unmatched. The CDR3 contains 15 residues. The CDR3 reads CASSMLGTGADEQYF. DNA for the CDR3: TGTGCCAGTAGTATGTTAGGGACAGGGGCTGACGAGCAGTACTTC.

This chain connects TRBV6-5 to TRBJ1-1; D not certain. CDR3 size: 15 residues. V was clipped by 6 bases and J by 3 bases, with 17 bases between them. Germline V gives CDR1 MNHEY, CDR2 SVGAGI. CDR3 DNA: TGTGCCAGCAGCCGAGTTGGTAGGGCGGACACTGAAGCTTTCTTT. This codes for CASSRVGRADTEAFF.

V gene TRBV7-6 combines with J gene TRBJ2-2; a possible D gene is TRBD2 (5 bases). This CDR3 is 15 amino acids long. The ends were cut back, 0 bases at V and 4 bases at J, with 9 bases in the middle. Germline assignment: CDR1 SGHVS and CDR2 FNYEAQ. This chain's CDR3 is CASSLALAGTGELFF. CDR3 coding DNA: TGTGCCAGCAGCTTAGCGCTAGCAGGCACCGGGGAGCTGTTTTTT.

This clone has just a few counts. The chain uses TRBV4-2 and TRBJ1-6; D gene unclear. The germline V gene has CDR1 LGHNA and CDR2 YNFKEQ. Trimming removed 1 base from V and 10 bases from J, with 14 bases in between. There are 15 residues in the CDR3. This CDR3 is CASSQGAQNGSPLHF. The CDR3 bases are TGTGCCAGCAGCCAAGGGGCACAGAATGGCTCACCCCTCCACTTT.

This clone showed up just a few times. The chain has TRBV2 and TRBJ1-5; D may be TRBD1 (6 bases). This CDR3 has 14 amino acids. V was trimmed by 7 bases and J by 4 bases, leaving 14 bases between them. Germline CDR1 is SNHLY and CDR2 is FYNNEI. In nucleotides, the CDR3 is TGTGCCAGCACTCTCGGACAGCCGAATCAGCCCCAGCATTTT. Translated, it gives CASTLGQPNQPQHF.

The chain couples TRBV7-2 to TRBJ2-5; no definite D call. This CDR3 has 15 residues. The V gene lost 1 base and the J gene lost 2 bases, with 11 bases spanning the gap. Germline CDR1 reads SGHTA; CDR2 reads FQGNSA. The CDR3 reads CASSLGAASQETQYF. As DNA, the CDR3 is TGTGCCAGCAGCTTAGGGGCAGCTAGTCAAGAGACCCAGTACTTC. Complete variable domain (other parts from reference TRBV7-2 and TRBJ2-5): GAGVSQSPSNKVTEKGKDVELRCDPISGHTALYWYRQSLGQGLEFLIYFQGNSAPDKSGLPSDRFSAERTGGSVSTLTIQRTQQEDSAVYLCASSLGAASQETQYFGPGTRLLVL.

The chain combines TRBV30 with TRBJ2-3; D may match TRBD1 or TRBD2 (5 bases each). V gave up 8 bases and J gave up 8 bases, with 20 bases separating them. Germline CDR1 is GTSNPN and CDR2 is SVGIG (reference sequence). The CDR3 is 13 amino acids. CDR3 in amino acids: CAGLHWGRGTQYF. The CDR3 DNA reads TGTGCCGGCCTCCATTGGGGCCGGGGTACGCAGTATTTT.

The CDR3 region has the DNA TGTGCCAGCAGCGCCGACATCTCCTCACCCCAGGGAATGAACTATGGCTACACCTTC. Translated, it gives CASSADISSPQGMNYGYTF. The chain uses TRBV2 and TRBJ1-2; TRBD1 might be the D (5 bases). The CDR3 sequence is 19 residues long. V was pared by 6 bases and J by 2 bases, with 28 bases between. Germline CDR1 reads SNHLY; CDR2 reads FYNNEI.

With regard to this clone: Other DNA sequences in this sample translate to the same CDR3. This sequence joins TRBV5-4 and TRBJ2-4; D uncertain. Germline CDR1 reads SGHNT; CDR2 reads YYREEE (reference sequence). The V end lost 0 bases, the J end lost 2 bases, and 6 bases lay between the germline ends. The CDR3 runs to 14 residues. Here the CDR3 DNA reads TGTGCCAGCAGCTTGGGGGGATCCAAAAACATTCAGTACTTC. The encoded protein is CASSLGGSKNIQYF.

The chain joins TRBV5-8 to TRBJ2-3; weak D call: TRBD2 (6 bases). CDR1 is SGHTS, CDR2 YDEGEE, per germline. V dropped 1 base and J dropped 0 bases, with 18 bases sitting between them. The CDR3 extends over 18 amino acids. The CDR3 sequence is CASSLLFGLADSTDTQYF. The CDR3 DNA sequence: TGTGCCAGCAGCTTGCTTTTTGGATTAGCGGATAGCACAGATACGCAGTATTTT.

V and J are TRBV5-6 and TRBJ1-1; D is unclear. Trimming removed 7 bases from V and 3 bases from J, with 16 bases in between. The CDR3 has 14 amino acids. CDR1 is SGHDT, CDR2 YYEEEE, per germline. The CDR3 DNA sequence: TGTGCCAGCTCATCCGATAATGGGGACACTGAAGCTTTCTTT. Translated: CASSSDNGDTEAFF.

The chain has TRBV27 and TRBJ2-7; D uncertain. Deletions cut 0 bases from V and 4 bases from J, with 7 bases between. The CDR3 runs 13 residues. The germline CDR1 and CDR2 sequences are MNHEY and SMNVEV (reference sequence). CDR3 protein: CASSLSIGYEQYF. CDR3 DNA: TGTGCCAGCAGTTTATCCATTGGATACGAGCAGTACTTC.